The clone carrying this T cell receptor (beta chain) has a single count. The antigen is undetermined. Some clones are missing from TCRdb's copy, which holds only in-frame ones; the method was immunoSEQ multiplex PCR. The top ten hold 13% of the sample, which has 23,000 or so clones, 85% to 90% seen once. Germline loops: CDR1 MNHEY, CDR2 SVGAGI. V lost 4 bases and J lost 2, with 12 bases in between. CDR3 size: 14 residues. This record belongs to a study of PD-1 blockade in classical Hodgkin lymphoma. Study-level results: Researchers reported that CD4+ TCR diversity, though not CD8+, rose significantly by C4D1. TCR diversity at baseline was reported to be reduced in newly diagnosed patients relative to healthy donors. Some patients began nivolumab under 1 year after ASCT. These patients were excluded from later analyses. Diversity similar to that of newly diagnosed patients was seen at baseline in complete responders.

Time point noted: cycle 4 day 1 (C4D1), after more than five weeks of nivolumab. Relapse was seen in all patients after autologous stem cell transplantation, and brentuximab vedotin exposure was variable. The sample consisted of peripheral blood mononuclear cells (PBMCs), taken before the fourth cycle of nivolumab. The chain uses TRBV6-5 and TRBJ2-7, with a tentative D call TRBD2 (5 bases). This clonotype was sampled from a human donor with classical Hodgkin lymphoma. CDR3 bases: TGTGCCAGCAGTTCAGGAGGCACAACCTACGAGCAGTACTTC. Amino acid sequence: CASSSGGTTYEQYF.